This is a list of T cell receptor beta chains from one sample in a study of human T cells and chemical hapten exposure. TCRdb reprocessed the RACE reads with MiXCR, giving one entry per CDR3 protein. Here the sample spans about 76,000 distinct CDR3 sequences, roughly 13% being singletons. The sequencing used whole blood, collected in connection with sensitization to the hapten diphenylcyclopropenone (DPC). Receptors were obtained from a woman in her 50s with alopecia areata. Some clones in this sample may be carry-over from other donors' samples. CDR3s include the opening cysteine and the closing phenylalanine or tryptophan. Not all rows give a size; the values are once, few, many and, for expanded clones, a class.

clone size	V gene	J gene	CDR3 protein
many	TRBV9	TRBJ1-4	CASSKDQAEEKLFF
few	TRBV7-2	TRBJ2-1	CASSSEGSSYNEQFF
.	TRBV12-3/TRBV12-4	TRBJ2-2	CASSPLGSSNTGELFF
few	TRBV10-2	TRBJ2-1	CASSVLAGAGEQFF
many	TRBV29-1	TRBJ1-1	CSVEGRGHGEAFF
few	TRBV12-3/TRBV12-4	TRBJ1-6	CASSQGAYNSPLHF
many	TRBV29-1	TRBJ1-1	CSVGRANTEAFF
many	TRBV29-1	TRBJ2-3	CSVEWGSPGDTQYF
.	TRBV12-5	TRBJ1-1	CASGAGRDEAFF
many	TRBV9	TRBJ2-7	CASSVGLELSYEQYF
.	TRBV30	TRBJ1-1	CAWTRQPNTEAFF
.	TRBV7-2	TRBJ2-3	CASSLVSSGSSTDTQYF
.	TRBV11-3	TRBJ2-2	CASSLGWRGEGELFF
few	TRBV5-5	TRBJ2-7	CASSFLSYEQYF
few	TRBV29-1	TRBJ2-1	CSAGTRYEQFF
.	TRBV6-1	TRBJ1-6	CASSENAGAANGSPLHF
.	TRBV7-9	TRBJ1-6	CASSLDSWGIHF
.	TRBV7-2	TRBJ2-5	CASSPGLAGGETQYF
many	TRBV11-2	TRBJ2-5	CASSFSGYGGETQYF
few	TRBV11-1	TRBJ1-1	CASSAQTPRAFF
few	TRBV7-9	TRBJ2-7	CASSSKNYEQYF
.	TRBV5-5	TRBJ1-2	CASSYQGPGYTF
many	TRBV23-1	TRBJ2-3	CASSQSVGASATDTQYF
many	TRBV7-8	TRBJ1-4	CASSFYTATNEKLFF
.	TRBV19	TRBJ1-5	CASSTPSGRLSHQPQHF
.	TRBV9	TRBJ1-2	CASSASGTIYGYTF
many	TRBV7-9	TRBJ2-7	CASSFKGTYEQYF
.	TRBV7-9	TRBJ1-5	CASSPTDRSGQPQHF
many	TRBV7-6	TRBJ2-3	CASSFPPEAASTDTQYF
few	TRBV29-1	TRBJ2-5	CSVAIAGVQETQYF
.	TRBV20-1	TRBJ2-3	CSAQDRGVSTDTQYF
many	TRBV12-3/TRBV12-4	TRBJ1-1	CATTGQTQGAFF
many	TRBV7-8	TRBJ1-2	CASSLQGRFSGNYGYTF
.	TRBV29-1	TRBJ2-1	CSVFGGVYNEQFF
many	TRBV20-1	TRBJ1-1	CSARDKRQSPTEAFF
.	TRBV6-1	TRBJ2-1	CASSERRRDNEQFF
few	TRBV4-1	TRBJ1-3	CASSKGVVGGSGNTIYF
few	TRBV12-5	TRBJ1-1	CASGIGTGGLGTEAFF
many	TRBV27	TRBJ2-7	CASSELRDFPFGPYEQYF
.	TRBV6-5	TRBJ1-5	CASSRNRGGNQPQHF
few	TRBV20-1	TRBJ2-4	CSAGGMGIIQYF
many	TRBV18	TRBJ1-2	CASSPPAGSYGYTF
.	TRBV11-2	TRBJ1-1	CASRGPQAGVNTEAFF
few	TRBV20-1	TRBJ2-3	CSAERTSGSTDTQYF
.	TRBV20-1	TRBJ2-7	CSAADLSSYEQYF
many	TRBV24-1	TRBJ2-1	CATSPHIAGASSYNEQFF
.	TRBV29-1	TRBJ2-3	CSARRQATVRDPTDTQYF
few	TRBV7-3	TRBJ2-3	CASSLTGVSTDTQYF
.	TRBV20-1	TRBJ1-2	CSAREWRGTMKGYTF